This T cell receptor beta chain is drawn from a study of blood T cell repertoires in COVID-19. About the study: The origin of the acute and convalescent COVID-19 samples was the United States, Italy and Spain. T cells, B-cell-depleted T cells, or PBMCs provided the cDNA or gDNA that served as material.

Seattle patient enrollment occurred during active infection, with longitudinal follow-up thereafter. Authors' data handling: Using reference gene primer amplification, nucleated cell counts were estimated. Sequencing used immunoSEQ multiplex PCR; TCRdb keeps in-frame clones, though not all of them. Clone size and the V and J calls come from that table; the DNA yielded D and trimming. The data contain 200,000 to 300,000 clones, approximately 86% of them seen just once; the ten biggest clones take up roughly 5.6%. The germline gives CDR1 MDHEN, CDR2 SYDVKM. This CDR3 is 14 amino acids long. The germline V and J ends were trimmed by 2 bases and 3 bases, with 11 bases remaining between them.

Material for sequencing was peripheral blood. The source of this sequence is a woman aged 55-69 years with COVID-19, enrolled during active disease. This chain joins TRBV28 and TRBJ2-7, with D possibly being TRBD1 (6 bases). CDR3 sequence (DNA): TGTGCCAGCAGTTTACAGGGGTCGGTCTACGAGCAGTACTTC. Its protein product is CASSLQGSVYEQYF.